Listed here are 14 T cell receptor beta chains from one sample, sequenced in a study of Ad26.COV2.S vaccination and SARS-CoV-2 variants. Treatment in this sample: approximately 18 received Ad26.COV2.S at low or high dose, single or two shots; about five received placebo; per-sample allocation not given. Sampling took place 63 days after the first vaccine or placebo injection. Profiling relied on immunoSEQ multiplex PCR, and the TCRdb table lists in-frame clones only, not all of them. The sample includes about 330,000 clones, roughly 90% seen only once; the top ten take 4.5% to 7%. The sequencing used peripheral blood, collected in a trial of Ad26.COV2.S vaccine versus placebo. The receptors were gathered from a person between 18 and 59 years old who received the Ad26.COV2.S COVID-19 vaccine or a placebo.

This clone has just one count. The chain employs TRBV27 and TRBJ2-1, with 8 bases matching TRBD2. There are 16 residues in the CDR3. The germline gives CDR1 MNHEY, CDR2 SMNVEV (reference sequence). V trimming: 5 bases; J trimming: 0 bases; junction bases outside the gene matches: 6. Written as DNA, the CDR3 is TGTGCCAGCAGTAGAGCCGGGACTAGCTCCTACAATGAGCAGTTCTTC. As protein: CASSRAGTSSYNEQFF.

The chain carries TRBV3-1 (or the pseudogene TRBV3-2) and TRBJ2-1; D gene ambiguous. The length of the CDR3 is 15 residues. Trimming cost V 0 bases and J 6 bases, with 12 bases left between them. Germline loops: CDR1 LGHDT, CDR2 YNNKEL (reference sequence). The CDR3 loop is CASSQDRRLSNEQFF. The CDR3 DNA is TGTGCCAGCAGCCAAGATCGGCGACTCAGCAATGAGCAGTTCTTC.

CDR3 residues: CASSIRGSVRTEAFF. Here the CDR3 DNA reads TGTGCCAGTAGTATTCGGGGGTCGGTTCGCACTGAAGCTTTCTTT. The V and J genes are TRBV19 and TRBJ1-1; a possible D gene is TRBD1 (5 bases). Germline CDR1 reads LNHDA; CDR2 reads SQIVND (reference sequence). The V end was cut by 3 bases, the J end by 4 bases, with 15 bases between. The CDR3 has 15 amino acids.

The chain combines TRBV28 with TRBJ2-5, with no clear D. V lost 5 bases to trimming and J lost 4 bases, with 14 bases between them. This CDR3 is built from 14 residues. CDR1 MDHEN and CDR2 SYDVKM come from the germline V gene. Here the CDR3 reads CASSLMGDPETQYF. DNA of the CDR3: TGTGCCAGCAGTCTCATGGGCGATCCAGAGACCCAGTACTTC.

The V call is TRBV11-3, the J call TRBJ1-1, with D tentatively TRBD1 (5 bases). Germline values: CDR1 SGHNT, CDR2 YENEEA. V shed 1 base and J shed 0 bases, with 15 bases lying between them. CDR3 size: 17 residues. The CDR3 loop reads CASSLGQGSKMNTEAFF. Written as DNA, the CDR3 is TGTGCCAGCAGCTTAGGTCAGGGCTCGAAGATGAACACTGAAGCTTTCTTT.

The chain combines TRBV15 with TRBJ2-3; 10 nucleotides line up with TRBD1. Germline loops: CDR1 LNHNV, CDR2 YYDKDF (reference sequence). The CDR3 is 18 residues long. The J segment lost 2 bases and the V segment lost 1 base, leaving 9 bases of the junction unmatched. The CDR3 DNA reads TGTGCCACCAGCAGAGTTTGGACCGGGACAGGGGACACAGATACGCAGTATTTT. Translated: CATSRVWTGTGDTDTQYF.

The CDR3 loop is CASSQSGYTEAFF. CDR3 nucleotide sequence: TGTGCCAGCAGCCAGTCCGGGTACACTGAAGCTTTCTTT. The V call is TRBV3-1 (or the pseudogene TRBV3-2), the J call TRBJ1-1; D is undetermined. The V end was cut by 3 bases, the J end by 3 bases, with 8 bases between. Germline V gives CDR1 LGHDT, CDR2 YNNKEL (reference sequence). The CDR3 spans 13 residues.

The V call is TRBV12-5, the J call TRBJ1-1, with a weak D call TRBD1 (6 bases). The germline CDR1 and CDR2 sequences are LGHNT and FRNRAP. The CDR3 covers 16 residues. Trimming removed 4 bases at V and 4 bases at J, with 19 bases between. The CDR3 region is CASGSGVSGYGTEAFF. In DNA form, the CDR3 reads TGTGCTAGTGGTTCAGGGGTCTCGGGATATGGCACTGAAGCTTTCTTT.

V gene TRBV6-2 or TRBV6-3 combines with J gene TRBJ2-7, with 9 bases lining up with TRBD2. The germline V gene has CDR1 MNHEY and CDR2 SVGEGT. The CDR3 loop spans 16 amino acids. With V trimmed by 0 bases and J by 2 bases, 5 bases remained unmatched. The CDR3 bases are TGTGCCAGCAGTTACTCGAGCGGCGGGAGGGCCTACGAGCAGTACGTC. It yields the protein CASSYSSGGRAYEQYV.

This clone was seen once. The chain carries TRBV6-5 and TRBJ1-4; D ambiguous. Germline CDR1 is MNHEY and CDR2 is SVGAGI. This CDR3 comprises 14 residues. With 5 bases removed from V and 4 bases from J, the gap between germline ends came to 11 bases. The CDR3 bases are TGTGCCAGCAGTCCTGGCGCATTTAATGAAAAACTGTTTTTT. Its translation is CASSPGAFNEKLFF.

V gene TRBV27 combines with J gene TRBJ1-1; D might be TRBD1 (5 bases). Germline V lookup: CDR1 MNHEY, CDR2 SMNVEV (reference sequence). Trimming removed 6 bases at V and 0 bases at J, with 8 bases between. This CDR3 is built from 13 residues. CDR3 residues: CASRGGLNTEAFF. DNA of the CDR3: TGTGCCAGCAGGGGGGGATTGAACACTGAAGCTTTCTTT.

CDR3 DNA: TGTGCCAGCAGCCCCCAAGGCGGAGCTTTCTTT. It encodes CASSPQGGAFF. The V gene is TRBV11-3, the J gene TRBJ1-1; D is uncertain. Germline CDR1 is SGHNT and CDR2 is YENEEA. The CDR3 runs to 11 residues. V was clipped by 5 bases and J by 10 bases, with 11 bases between them. The variable domain in full, with the rest retrieved from reference TRBV11-3 and TRBJ1-1, is EAGVVQSPRYKIIEKKQPVAFWCNPISGHNTLYWYLQNLGQGPELLIRYENEEAVDDSQLPKDRFSAERLKGVDSTLKIQPAELGDSAVYLCASSPQGGAFFGQGTRLTVV.

V is TRBV11-3 and J is TRBJ2-5; 9 nucleotides line up with TRBD1. The CDR3 spans 14 residues. The J segment lost 4 bases and the V segment lost 5 bases, leaving 5 bases of the junction unmatched. Germline V gene lookup returns CDR1 SGHNT and CDR2 YENEEA. Here the CDR3 DNA reads TGTGCCAGCAGCGAAGGGACAGGGATAGAGACCCAGTACTTC. Protein sequence: CASSEGTGIETQYF.

The chain carries TRBV7-3 and TRBJ1-6; D is possibly TRBD1 (5 bases). Germline V lookup: CDR1 SGHTA, CDR2 FQGTGA. There are 13 residues in the CDR3. The V end lost 5 bases, the J end lost 9 bases, and 11 bases lay between the germline ends. CDR3 in DNA: TGTGCCAGCAGCCCCGACAGTTTTTCACCCCTCCACTTT. Translating it yields CASSPDSFSPLHF.